Below are 15 T cell receptor beta chains sequenced from a single sample in a study of blood T cells in healthy people across ages. It was with a sample-barcoded 5' primer and a J-beta primer mix that a second PCR of roughly 7 to 12 cycles was run. Via MiXCR, TCRdb re-called the 5' RACE reads, giving one row per CDR3 protein. There are 720,000 or so distinct CDR3 sequences in the sample; roughly 43% occur only once, and about 30% lies in the top ten. The sequenced sample consisted of blood. These receptors were obtained from a man older than 75 in good health.

The sample holds a few counts of this clonotype. V gene TRBV20-1 combines with J gene TRBJ2-1, with 9 positions matching TRBD2. Losses at the gene ends were 5 bases for V and 9 bases for J; bases not matched to a gene: 8. The CDR3 is made up of 13 amino acids. The germline CDR1 and CDR2 sequences are DFQATT and SNEGSKA (reference sequence). In DNA form, the CDR3 reads TGCAGTGCTCCCGGGGTAGCGGGAGTTGAGCAGTTCTTC. It is translated as CSAPGVAGVEQFF.

V usage is TRBV28 and J usage is TRBJ1-1; 8 bases are shared with TRBD1. Losses at the gene ends were 4 bases for V and 6 bases for J; bases not matched to a gene: 10. CDR1 and CDR2 from the germline V gene are MDHEN and SYDVKM. This CDR3 contains 15 residues. As DNA, the CDR3 is TGTGCCAGCAGTTACCCAGGGGGCGGGGGTTCTGAAGCTTTCTTT. This encodes CASSYPGGGGSEAFF.

The genes are TRBV19 and TRBJ1-5; 7 bases map to TRBD1. Trimming removed 7 bases from V and 4 bases from J; junction bases left unmatched: 10. The CDR3 loop spans 15 amino acids. Germline V CDR1 and CDR2: LNHDA, SQIVND (reference sequence). This CDR3 reads CASTSGQLGNQPQHF. The CDR3 DNA reads TGTGCCAGTACCTCGGGACAGCTGGGGAATCAGCCCCAGCATTTT.

The chain is built from TRBV28 and TRBJ2-7; weak D call: TRBD1 (7 bases). This CDR3 is built from 16 residues. Germline CDR1 reads MDHEN; CDR2 reads SYDVKM. Trimming left V 10 bases short and J 0 bases short, with 22 bases between. Here the CDR3 reads CATGFQRQGGSYEQYF. The CDR3 region has the DNA TGTGCCACCGGATTCCAAAGACAGGGAGGCTCCTACGAGCAGTACTTC.

The V call is TRBV4-1, the J call TRBJ2-7; no clear D gene. This CDR3 contains 14 residues. Deletions cut 6 bases from V and 0 bases from J, with 12 bases between. CDR1 is MGHRA, CDR2 YSYEKL, per germline. The CDR3 nucleotides are TGCGCCAGCAGTAGACCGATGAACTCCTACGAGCAGTACTTC. Translated, it gives CASSRPMNSYEQYF.

In its sample, this clonotype was seen once. In nucleotides, the CDR3 is TGTGCCAGCAGCGTAGGTGGAGGGACAGTGTTCACCGGGGAGCTGTTTTTT. Protein product: CASSVGGGTVFTGELFF. The genes are TRBV9 and TRBJ2-2; the D gene is possibly TRBD1 (7 bases). This CDR3 contains 17 residues. The V gene's germline CDR1 is SGDLS and CDR2 YYNGEE. The V end lost 0 bases, the J end lost 4 bases, and 16 bases lay between the germline ends.

The chain employs TRBV5-1 and TRBJ2-5, with D tentatively TRBD2 (5 bases). The CDR3 has 14 amino acids. Germline values: CDR1 SGHRS, CDR2 YFSETQ. The V and J ends lost 2 bases and 3 bases respectively, with 11 bases between them. As DNA, the CDR3 is TGCGCCAGCAGCTTTGGCGGGTTCAAAGAGACCCAGTACTTC. Translated, it gives CASSFGGFKETQYF.

This chain links TRBV7-2 with TRBJ2-7, with TRBD2 matching 14 bases. The V gene end was trimmed by 4 bases and the J gene end by 3 bases; junction bases not matched to a gene: 8. The germline V gene has CDR1 SGHTA and CDR2 FQGNSA. The CDR3 covers 17 residues. CDR3 bases: TGTGCCAGCAGCTCCCCCTCGGGGACTAGCGGGGGCTACGAGCAGTACTTC. Translation: CASSSPSGTSGGYEQYF.

The chain carries TRBV20-1 and TRBJ1-2; D gene unclear. The CDR3 loop spans 15 amino acids. Germline lookup yields CDR1 DFQATT and CDR2 SNEGSKA (reference sequence). Between the trimmed V and J ends, which lost 2 bases and 3 bases, there was a span of 16 bases. The CDR3 nucleotides read TGCAGTGCTAGACCGCCCGCGATGGAAGACTATGGCTACACCTTC. Translation: CSARPPAMEDYGYTF.

This chain connects TRBV28 to TRBJ2-2; D call uncertain. Germline V lookup: CDR1 MDHEN, CDR2 SYDVKM. The CDR3 extends over 15 amino acids. The V gene lost 4 bases and the J gene lost 3 bases, with 12 bases spanning the gap. For the CDR3, the DNA is TGTGCCAGCAGTTCCACCATCAGAGACACCGGGGAGCTGTTTTTT. Encoded protein: CASSSTIRDTGELFF. The full variable domain, completed using reference TRBV28 and TRBJ2-2, is DVKVTQSSRYLVKRTGEKVFLECVQDMDHENMFWYRQDPGLGLRLIYFSYDVKMKEKGDIPEGYSVSREKKERFSLILESASTNQTSMYLCASSSTIRDTGELFFGEGSRLTVL.

This rearrangement joins TRBV4-3 to TRBJ2-1; TRBD1 is a possible D gene (6 bases). Trimming removed 1 base at V and 2 bases at J, with 15 bases between. Germline loops: CDR1 LGHNA, CDR2 YSLEER. The CDR3 length is 17 residues. CDR3 nucleotide sequence: TGCGCCAGCAGCCAAGGAAAGACAGGTCCTACCTACAATGAGCAGTTCTTC. Protein sequence: CASSQGKTGPTYNEQFF.

Only a few counts were recorded for this clonotype. The chain has TRBV6-5 and TRBJ2-7; D is undetermined. Trimming shortened V by 7 bases and J by 2 bases, and 9 bases separated the two germline ends. CDR3 length: 12 residues. Germline CDR1 MNHEY, CDR2 SVGAGI. CDR3 loop: CASTSTTYEQYF. The CDR3 DNA follows: TGTGCCAGCACATCGACCACCTACGAGCAGTACTTC.

This clonotype was seen a handful of times. V gene TRBV6-6 combines with J gene TRBJ2-5; 8 bases fit TRBD2. The J call may be faulty, since TRBJ2-4 better matches the DNA end. In germline, CDR1 is MNHNY, CDR2 SVGAGI (reference sequence). The CDR3 totals 15 residues. The CDR3 sequence is CASSYREGNPNIQYF. The CDR3 DNA follows: TGTGCCAGCAGTTACCGGGAGGGGAATCCAAACATTCAGTACTTC.

The rearrangement uses TRBV10-1 and TRBJ1-1; no reliable D call. The germline gives CDR1 WNHNN, CDR2 SYGVQD (reference sequence). This CDR3 contains 13 residues. V dropped 3 bases and J dropped 7 bases, with 12 bases sitting between them. The CDR3 loop is CASSENRRGEAFF. The CDR3 DNA sequence: TGCGCCAGCAGTGAAAACAGACGGGGTGAAGCTTTCTTT.

This rearrangement joins TRBV6-5 to TRBJ2-5; the D is unclear. The CDR3 has 12 residues. Germline CDR1 is MNHEY and CDR2 is SVGAGI. V was pared by 6 bases and J by 12 bases, with 17 bases between. The CDR3, as DNA: TGTGCCAGCAGCGCCCTTTCAGGTTCGGAGTACTTC. Protein sequence: CASSALSGSEYF.